This TCR beta chain was sequenced during a study of blood T cell repertoires in COVID-19. Study in general: Some COVID-19 samples were acute and others convalescent; all came from the United States, Italy and Spain. PBMCs, B-cell-depleted T cells, or T cells were the source of the cDNA or gDNA that made up the material.

As originally analysed: How many nucleated cells were present was estimated from reference gene primer amplification. The table came from immunoSEQ multiplex PCR; TCRdb's copy has only in-frame clones and leaves some out. D and trimming were read from the DNA, whereas the V and J calls and clone size are those reported in that table. The sample has 130,000 or so clones; 82% are singletons. This CDR3 comprises 14 residues. Germline loops: CDR1 SGHKS, CDR2 YYEKEE (reference sequence). The J segment lost 4 bases and the V segment lost 4 bases, leaving 4 bases of the junction unmatched. The origin of this receptor is a woman in her 70s with acute or convalescent COVID-19. The chain couples TRBV5-5 to TRBJ1-1; 10 positions match TRBD1. Sequencing was performed on peripheral blood. The CDR3 loop is CASSVDRGGTEAFF. The CDR3 coding sequence is TGTGCCAGCAGCGTGGACAGGGGGGGCACTGAAGCTTTCTTT.